The entry below gives a single T cell receptor beta chain sequence along with its context. Its antigen remains unidentified. The CDR3 has 14 amino acids. Germline CDR1 reads DFQATT; CDR2 reads SNEGSKA (reference sequence). Trimming pared 3 bases from V and 7 bases from J, leaving 16 bases between. The data were taken from a study of T-cell memory formation after mild COVID-19. Study details: Clusters of TCRs were largely donor specific.

With constant-segment primers, 5'RACE yielded cDNA libraries of TCR alpha and TCR beta that carried sample barcodes and UMIs. TCRdb passed the 5' RACE reads through MiXCR, listing each CDR3 protein once. The table has a few hundred thousand distinct CDR3 sequences, about a fifth seen once; the top ten hold roughly 8.3%. Findings and limits, study-wide: Whether second-wave clones peaking at day 37 were SARS-CoV-2 specific went unconfirmed.

The V and J genes are TRBV20-1 and TRBJ1-3; TRBD1 is a possible D gene (6 bases). The sample taken for sequencing was PBMCs or a T cell subset sorted from them (not recorded which). This sequence was found in an adult woman who had mild COVID-19 (a few samples of this study predate the infection). Cell type and time point are not known. CDR3 region: CSARGGGFRNTIYF. The CDR3 DNA sequence: TGCAGTGCTAGGGGAGGGGGTTTCCGGAACACCATATATTTT.